This is a list of T cell receptor beta chains from one sample in a study of response to subunit inactivated influenza vaccine. MiXCR, run by TCRdb on the RT-PCR reads, gives a single entry per CDR3 protein. The sample includes 150,000 to 200,000 distinct CDR3 sequences, 10% to 15% seen only once; the top ten take 25% to 30%. The same data also went into a second study, on T cells expressing NK-cell markers.

The material was CD8+ T cells sorted from PBMCs, obtained 11 to 12 days after vaccination. The receptors here all came from a man between 45 and 60 years old who received an inactivated influenza vaccine. Both conserved end residues are part of each CDR3. Each record gives: clone size, D gene, V gene, J gene, CDR3 DNA, CDR3 protein. D genes are given only for firm matches. A clone size is listed for some rows: how often the clone was seen (once, few, many), or a class if it is expanded.

>NA|NA|TRBV15|TRBJ1-6
TGTGCCACCAGCAGAGATCTGGAGAATAATTCACCCCTCCACTTT
CATSRDLENNSPLHF
>NA|TRBD1|TRBV7-9|TRBJ2-2
TGTGCCAGCAGCGGCGGGACAGGGTACACCGGGGAGCTGTTTTTT
CASSGGTGYTGELFF
>NA|NA|TRBV10-1|TRBJ1-1
TGCGCCAGCAGTTCAGGGTCTACTTGGAACACTGAAGCTTTCTTT
CASSSGSTWNTEAFF
>few|NA|TRBV24-1|TRBJ2-2
TGTGCCACCAGTGATTTGCTTTCTCACACCGGGGAGCTGTTTTTT
CATSDLLSHTGELFF
>many|NA|TRBV7-2|TRBJ2-7
TGTGCCAGCAGCGCTTCCGGAGGGTACGAGCAGTACTTC
CASSASGGYEQYF
>few|TRBD1|TRBV7-9|TRBJ1-2
TGTGCCAGCAGCTCCTGGACAGGGCCTCATTCTGGCTACACCTTC
CASSSWTGPHSGYTF
>few|NA|TRBV27|TRBJ1-6
TGTGCCAGCAGTTTCTGGGGGGATTCACCCCTCCACTTT
CASSFWGDSPLHF
>NA|NA|TRBV29-1|TRBJ1-1
TGCAGCGTCCAGGAGCTGGCTGAAGCTTTCTTT
CSVQELAEAFF
>many|NA|TRBV10-3|TRBJ2-7
TGTGCCATCCAGGGTGCGCCCTACGAGCAGTACTTC
CAIQGAPYEQYF
>few|NA|TRBV12-3/TRBV12-4|TRBJ2-6
TGTGCCAGCAGCGGCCCAGGGGCTGGGGCCAACGTCCTGACTTTC
CASSGPGAGANVLTF
>NA|NA|TRBV5-5|TRBJ1-5
TGTGCCAGCAGCTTGGCAGGACTGGGTAGCAATCAGCCCCAGCATTTT
CASSLAGLGSNQPQHF
>few|NA|TRBV6-2/TRBV6-3|TRBJ2-5
TGTGCCAGCAGCCCGGTGGCGGATACAGAGACCCAGTACTTC
CASSPVADTETQYF
>NA|TRBD2|TRBV7-9|TRBJ2-3
TGTGCCTCCCGCACTAGCGGGGTCCGTGGCACAGATACGCAGTATTTT
CASRTSGVRGTDTQYF
>few|NA|TRBV5-1|TRBJ1-6
TGCGCCAGCTGTGATGACAATTCACCCCTCCACTTT
CASCDDNSPLHF
>NA|NA|TRBV18|TRBJ2-5
TGTGCCAGCTCACCTATACCGGGGGAGGAGACCCAGTACTTC
CASSPIPGEETQYF
>few|TRBD2|TRBV12-3/TRBV12-4|TRBJ2-1
TGTGCCAGCAGCTCTTCTAGCGGGAGAGGCTACAATGAGCAGTTCTTC
CASSSSSGRGYNEQFF
>NA|NA|TRBV5-6|TRBJ2-7
TGTGCCAGCAGCTCTGGGTCTCCTCGCGAGCAGTACTTC
CASSSGSPREQYF
>few|TRBD2|TRBV13|TRBJ2-1
TGTGCCAGCAGCTCTAGGAGCGGGACTAGGAACAATGAGCAGTTCTTC
CASSSRSGTRNNEQFF
>few|TRBD2|TRBV7-6|TRBJ2-7
TGTGCCAGCAGCCCAGCGGGAGCCCTCATAGGGCAGTACTTC
CASSPAGALIGQYF
>many|TRBD1|TRBV6-1|TRBJ2-3
TGTGCCAGCAGTAAGTCCGGGACAGGGCTAACAGATACGCAGTATTTT
CASSKSGTGLTDTQYF
>NA|NA|TRBV6-1|TRBJ2-1
TGTGCCAGCAGTGAATTAGGAACAAGTTCCTACAATGAGCAGTTCTTC
CASSELGTSSYNEQFF
>many|NA|TRBV12-3/TRBV12-4|TRBJ1-1
TGTGCCAGCAGTTTTGAGGACACAGGAACGAACACTGAAGCTTTCTTT
CASSFEDTGTNTEAFF
>many|NA|TRBV12-3/TRBV12-4|TRBJ2-2
TGTGCCAGCAGCCTCCCCGCGGGAAACACCGGGGAGCTGTTTTTT
CASSLPAGNTGELFF
>NA|NA|TRBV6-2/TRBV6-3|TRBJ2-7
TGTGCCAGCAGTTCCAAGTCCTACGAGCAGTACTTC
CASSSKSYEQYF
>NA|NA|TRBV27|TRBJ1-5
TGTGCCAGCAGTTTTAGGGGGGATCAGCCCCAGCATTTT
CASSFRGDQPQHF
>NA|NA|TRBV10-3|TRBJ2-3
TGTGCCATCAGTGACTTCTATAAATTAGGGGTGGGCCTCACAGATACGCAGTATTTT
CAISDFYKLGVGLTDTQYF